Listed below are T cell receptor beta chains from one sample, sequenced in a study of shared clonotypes between healthy human individuals. Repertoires were generated with immunoSEQ multiplex PCR, while TCRdb's copy carries only in-frame clones and drops some. The data hold 1.4 million or so clones, with just under 99% observed a single time. Sequencing used naive CD4+ T cells sorted from blood. The receptors come from a man younger than 40 in good health. Both conserved end residues are trimmed from each CDR3. Fields, in order: D gene, clone size, J gene, V gene, CDR3 protein. The D gene is left open where the match is weak. Size is stated for part of the rows, as once, few or many counts, or as a class when the clone is expanded.

d_gene: -; abundance: -; j_gene: TRBJ2-3; v_gene: TRBV7-9; CDR3aa: ASTSSDTQY
d_gene: -; abundance: -; j_gene: TRBJ2-3; v_gene: TRBV25-1; CDR3aa: ASSDRDRSTDTQY
d_gene: -; abundance: -; j_gene: TRBJ2-3; v_gene: TRBV4-3; CDR3aa: ASSQSVRDTQY
d_gene: -; abundance: -; j_gene: TRBJ2-7; v_gene: TRBV7-9; CDR3aa: ASSLGSGMEQY
d_gene: -; abundance: -; j_gene: TRBJ2-1; v_gene: TRBV18; CDR3aa: ASSGGIQDNEQF
d_gene: -; abundance: -; j_gene: TRBJ2-3; v_gene: TRBV29-1; CDR3aa: SVGGLSTDTQY
d_gene: -; abundance: -; j_gene: TRBJ2-2; v_gene: TRBV7-8; CDR3aa: ASSRRLGGDRELF
d_gene: TRBD1; abundance: -; j_gene: TRBJ2-5; v_gene: TRBV27; CDR3aa: ASSLTGGAGWETQY
d_gene: -; abundance: -; j_gene: TRBJ1-4; v_gene: TRBV2; CDR3aa: ASSEQSEKLF
d_gene: -; abundance: -; j_gene: TRBJ2-2; v_gene: TRBV14; CDR3aa: ASSSPIGRYTGELF
d_gene: -; abundance: once; j_gene: TRBJ2-7; v_gene: TRBV11-2; CDR3aa: ASSPHGHEQY
d_gene: -; abundance: -; j_gene: TRBJ1-2; v_gene: TRBV7-9; CDR3aa: ASTEVGDGYT
d_gene: -; abundance: -; j_gene: TRBJ1-2; v_gene: TRBV14; CDR3aa: ASSPSTEYGYT
d_gene: TRBD1; abundance: -; j_gene: TRBJ1-1; v_gene: TRBV15; CDR3aa: ATSTPNRGYTEAF
d_gene: TRBD1; abundance: -; j_gene: TRBJ2-7; v_gene: TRBV29-1; CDR3aa: SVGTVSYEQY
d_gene: TRBD2; abundance: -; j_gene: TRBJ2-1; v_gene: TRBV28; CDR3aa: ASSLWGGNEQF
d_gene: TRBD2; abundance: -; j_gene: TRBJ2-7; v_gene: TRBV5-4; CDR3aa: ASSLGGTRGF
d_gene: -; abundance: once; j_gene: TRBJ1-1; v_gene: TRBV6-1; CDR3aa: ASSERNRNTEAF
d_gene: -; abundance: -; j_gene: TRBJ1-2; v_gene: TRBV10-3; CDR3aa: AISEGRGYGYT
d_gene: TRBD1; abundance: few; j_gene: TRBJ2-2; v_gene: TRBV6-4; CDR3aa: ASSDGTGNTGELF
d_gene: TRBD1; abundance: -; j_gene: TRBJ1-1; v_gene: TRBV5-6; CDR3aa: ASNVIDRATEAF
d_gene: -; abundance: once; j_gene: TRBJ2-2; v_gene: TRBV7-9; CDR3aa: ASSRGTNTGELF
d_gene: -; abundance: once; j_gene: TRBJ1-2; v_gene: TRBV5-8; CDR3aa: ASSLLGQLYGYT
d_gene: TRBD1; abundance: -; j_gene: TRBJ1-5; v_gene: TRBV18; CDR3aa: ASSPGQAVAPQH
d_gene: -; abundance: -; j_gene: TRBJ2-5; v_gene: TRBV18; CDR3aa: ASSRQQETQY
d_gene: -; abundance: -; j_gene: TRBJ1-5; v_gene: TRBV4-1; CDR3aa: ASSQGRNQPQH
d_gene: -; abundance: -; j_gene: TRBJ2-7; v_gene: TRBV4-1; CDR3aa: ASSQGQGSSYEQY
d_gene: -; abundance: -; j_gene: TRBJ2-7; v_gene: TRBV28; CDR3aa: ASLGSGSYEQY
d_gene: -; abundance: -; j_gene: TRBJ2-5; v_gene: TRBV9; CDR3aa: ASSVGSFPRLSGQETQY
d_gene: -; abundance: -; j_gene: TRBJ1-2; v_gene: TRBV27; CDR3aa: ASSLYPDGNYGYT
d_gene: -; abundance: -; j_gene: TRBJ2-2; v_gene: TRBV18; CDR3aa: ASSPQRRGQRLNTGELF
d_gene: -; abundance: -; j_gene: TRBJ2-5; v_gene: TRBV5-1; CDR3aa: ASSLGVGGSQETQY
d_gene: -; abundance: once; j_gene: TRBJ2-7; v_gene: TRBV11-3; CDR3aa: ASSPGLFPGEQY
d_gene: -; abundance: -; j_gene: TRBJ1-1; v_gene: TRBV5-1; CDR3aa: ASKGGGERHTEAF
d_gene: TRBD2; abundance: -; j_gene: TRBJ2-3; v_gene: TRBV27; CDR3aa: ASSPPLGLAGEGTDTQY
d_gene: -; abundance: -; j_gene: TRBJ2-7; v_gene: TRBV2; CDR3aa: ASSDRGYEQY
d_gene: -; abundance: -; j_gene: TRBJ1-2; v_gene: TRBV28; CDR3aa: ASSLGRRARGYT
d_gene: TRBD1; abundance: -; j_gene: TRBJ1-1; v_gene: TRBV10-3; CDR3aa: AITADRDNTEAF
d_gene: -; abundance: -; j_gene: TRBJ2-1; v_gene: TRBV4-3; CDR3aa: ASSQDFEDEQF
d_gene: -; abundance: -; j_gene: TRBJ2-3; v_gene: TRBV5-1; CDR3aa: ASSLVPASTDTQY
d_gene: -; abundance: -; j_gene: TRBJ2-2; v_gene: TRBV5-1; CDR3aa: ASSLGQTGELF
d_gene: -; abundance: -; j_gene: TRBJ2-4; v_gene: TRBV2; CDR3aa: ASSEEGQGLAKNIQY
d_gene: TRBD2; abundance: once; j_gene: TRBJ2-1; v_gene: TRBV5-1; CDR3aa: ASSLVGGGSNEQF
d_gene: -; abundance: -; j_gene: TRBJ1-5; v_gene: TRBV15; CDR3aa: ATRRESNQPQH
d_gene: -; abundance: -; j_gene: TRBJ2-7; v_gene: TRBV4-2; CDR3aa: ASSQIFGLSYEQY
d_gene: TRBD2; abundance: once; j_gene: TRBJ2-7; v_gene: TRBV11-2; CDR3aa: ASSLEGWREIYEQY
d_gene: TRBD1; abundance: -; j_gene: TRBJ2-7; v_gene: TRBV19; CDR3aa: ASSLMDRGRYEQY
d_gene: TRBD2; abundance: -; j_gene: TRBJ2-1; v_gene: TRBV5-1; CDR3aa: ASSLVALAGGRNNEQF
d_gene: -; abundance: -; j_gene: TRBJ2-3; v_gene: TRBV7-2; CDR3aa: ASSGKGTDTQY
d_gene: TRBD1; abundance: -; j_gene: TRBJ2-3; v_gene: TRBV29-1; CDR3aa: SAEGQGTDTQY
d_gene: -; abundance: once; j_gene: TRBJ1-1; v_gene: TRBV5-6; CDR3aa: ASSLRTVLYTEAF
d_gene: TRBD1; abundance: once; j_gene: TRBJ2-1; v_gene: TRBV18; CDR3aa: ASSPRTGTGASNEQF
d_gene: -; abundance: -; j_gene: TRBJ2-7; v_gene: TRBV18; CDR3aa: ASTPEGAMRYEQY